The rows below give T cell receptor beta chains drawn from one sample of a study of radiotherapy plus CTLA-4 blockade in lung cancer. TCRdb's table, derived via immunoSEQ multiplex PCR, lists solely in-frame clones and lacks some. The sample shows fewer than 95,000 clones, around four fifths of them seen only once. Sequenced material: peripheral blood, taken from a patient treated with radiotherapy plus ipilimumab. Receptor source: a human donor with non-small cell lung cancer who had stable disease on radiotherapy plus ipilimumab. Both conserved end residues are part of each CDR3. A D gene is named only where the DNA matches it firmly. Size is stated for part of the rows, as once, few or many counts, or as a class when the clone is expanded.

D gene	V gene	clone size	J gene	CDR3 DNA	CDR3 protein
TRBD1	TRBV5-8	.	TRBJ1-1	TGTGCCAGCAGCTTCAGGACAGGACACACTGAAGCTTTCTTT	CASSFRTGHTEAFF
TRBD2	TRBV18	.	TRBJ2-1	TGTGCCAGCTCACCACCGGGACTAGCGGGGCAGGGACCCTACAATGAGCAGTTCTTC	CASSPPGLAGQGPYNEQFF
.	TRBV10-3	few	TRBJ2-7	TGTGCCATCAGTGCTAAGGAAGAGCAGTACTTC	CAISAKEEQYF
.	TRBV19	.	TRBJ2-2	TGTGCCAGTAGTATATCGGCCTGGAACACCGGGGAGCTGTTTTTT	CASSISAWNTGELFF
TRBD2	TRBV5-6	once	TRBJ2-7	TGTGCCAGCAGCCTTAGCGGGAAACCCTACGAGCAGTACTTC	CASSLSGKPYEQYF
TRBD2	TRBV19	.	TRBJ2-1	TGTGCCAGTTGGACTAGGGAGAACAATGAGCAGTTCTTC	CASWTRENNEQFF
TRBD2	TRBV6-5	.	TRBJ2-5	TGTGCCAGCAGTCGGGACTATCAAGAGACCCAGTACTTC	CASSRDYQETQYF
.	TRBV6-6	.	TRBJ2-7	TGTGCCAGCAGTCGGGACCCCTACTACGAGCAGTACTTC	CASSRDPYYEQYF
.	TRBV5-1	few	TRBJ2-7	TGCGCCAGCAGCTCCCAGACGGGCGGCGAGCAGTACTTC	CASSSQTGGEQYF
.	TRBV7-9	.	TRBJ2-5	TGTGCCAGCAGCCAGGGACCGGGGTGGAAGACCCAGTACTTC	CASSQGPGWKTQYF
TRBD1	TRBV7-3	.	TRBJ2-5	TGTGCCAGCAGCTCTGCAGGGGGCGCCCGGGAGACCCAGTACTTC	CASSSAGGARETQYF
.	TRBV29-1	.	TRBJ2-7	TGCCTAAGAGGGGAGAAGGGGTCGGGGGAGCAGTACTTC	CLRGEKGSGEQYF
.	TRBV15	.	TRBJ1-4	TGTGCCACCAGCACCCAGTTCAGGGCTTCTAATGAAAAACTGTTTTTT	CATSTQFRASNEKLFF
.	TRBV28	.	TRBJ2-7	TGTGCCAGCAGTTTATCTACTACCTACGAGCAGTACTTC	CASSLSTTYEQYF
.	TRBV5-4	.	TRBJ1-4	TGTGCCAGCACCCTCGGGGGTTCAGAAAAACTGTTTTTT	CASTLGGSEKLFF
TRBD2	TRBV13	.	TRBJ2-1	TGTGCCAGCAGCGTCCGGGGACTAGCGTCAGTTGAGCAGTTCTTC	CASSVRGLASVEQFF
.	TRBV7-9	.	TRBJ1-6	TGTGCCAGCAGCCCCCGACCTTATAATTCACCCCTCCACTTT	CASSPRPYNSPLHF
.	TRBV11-2	.	TRBJ2-5	TGTGCCAGCAGCCCCTTTAGTGGGGGGGAGACCCAGTACTTC	CASSPFSGGETQYF
.	TRBV10-1	few	TRBJ1-6	TGCGCCAGCAGTGAGTCCAGAGGGGTCAATTCACCCCTCCACTTT	CASSESRGVNSPLHF
.	TRBV19	.	TRBJ2-7	TGTGCCAGTAGTATAGCGGGGGAAACCTACGAGCAGTACTTC	CASSIAGETYEQYF
TRBD1	TRBV2	once	TRBJ1-5	TGTGCCAGCAGTAGGGACAGTACGAGCAATCAGCCCCAGCATTTT	CASSRDSTSNQPQHF
.	TRBV9	once	TRBJ1-6	TGTGCCAGCAGCGTAGCTGGGGCGCAGGCCCCGGCACCCCTCCACTTT	CASSVAGAQAPAPLHF
TRBD2	TRBV6-6	.	TRBJ2-2	TGTGCCAGCAGCCTACTAGCGGCCGACGCCGGGGAGCTGTTTTTT	CASSLLAADAGELFF
.	TRBV18	few	TRBJ1-5	TGTGCCAGCTCAGCCACTATTAGCAATCAGCCCCAGCATTTT	CASSATISNQPQHF
TRBD1	TRBV5-4	few	TRBJ2-7	TGTGCCAGCAGCGTCGGACAGGGCGGCGAGCAGTACTTC	CASSVGQGGEQYF
.	TRBV6-1	once	TRBJ1-2	TGTGCCAGCACCTTTAGAGGCAGCTATGGCTACACCTTC	CASTFRGSYGYTF
TRBD1	TRBV14	.	TRBJ2-2	TGTGCCAGCAGCCGAACAGGGGCGAACACCGGGGAGCTGTTTTTT	CASSRTGANTGELFF
.	TRBV25-1	.	TRBJ2-7	TGTGCCACCCAGTCGGTGGGGTTTGACGAGCAGTACTTC	CATQSVGFDEQYF
TRBD2	TRBV11-2	.	TRBJ2-3	TGTGCCAGCAGCTTAGTCCCTAGCGGGAGCACAGATACGCAGTATTTT	CASSLVPSGSTDTQYF
.	TRBV10-2	.	TRBJ1-1	TGCGCCAGCAGTGAGCGCGGGCGGAAAGGGGTGACTTTCTTT	CASSERGRKGVTFF
.	TRBV5-8	few	TRBJ2-7	TGTGCCAGCAGCAGGTTTGGACAGAGCTCCTACGAGCAGTACTTC	CASSRFGQSSYEQYF
.	TRBV9	.	TRBJ2-1	TGTGCCAGCAGCGTCGGGGACTCTGGGCATGAGCAGTTCTTC	CASSVGDSGHEQFF
.	TRBV2	.	TRBJ1-1	TGTGCCAGCAGGGGAACGATGAACACTGAAGCTTTCTTT	CASRGTMNTEAFF
.	TRBV5-5	.	TRBJ1-5	TGTGCCAGCAGCGAGGGGACTCTTAGCAATCAGCCCCAGCATTTT	CASSEGTLSNQPQHF
.	TRBV5-4	.	TRBJ1-4	TGTGCCAGCAGCTCCTCGCGGGGAACTAATGAAAAACTGTTTTTT	CASSSSRGTNEKLFF
.	TRBV2	.	TRBJ1-1	TGTGCCAGCAGTGAAACATGGGACGCTTTCTTT	CASSETWDAFF
.	TRBV7-8	.	TRBJ1-5	TGTGCCAGCAGCTTAAATTGGCAGGGCGGCAATCAGCCCCAGCATTTT	CASSLNWQGGNQPQHF
.	TRBV28	.	TRBJ2-5	TGTGCCAGCAGTTTATCGATGGGAGGAGAGACCCAGTACTTC	CASSLSMGGETQYF
.	TRBV30	few	TRBJ1-3	TGTGCCTGGAGTCCGATAGGGGACACCATATATTTT	CAWSPIGDTIYF
.	TRBV30	.	TRBJ1-6	TGTGCCTGGAGTGTACTGGTCGGACGGGGGAATTCACCCCTCCACTTT	CAWSVLVGRGNSPLHF
.	TRBV28	.	TRBJ2-2	TGTGCCAGCAGTTTATCAGGGAGGCGCACCGGGGAGCTGTTTTTT	CASSLSGRRTGELFF